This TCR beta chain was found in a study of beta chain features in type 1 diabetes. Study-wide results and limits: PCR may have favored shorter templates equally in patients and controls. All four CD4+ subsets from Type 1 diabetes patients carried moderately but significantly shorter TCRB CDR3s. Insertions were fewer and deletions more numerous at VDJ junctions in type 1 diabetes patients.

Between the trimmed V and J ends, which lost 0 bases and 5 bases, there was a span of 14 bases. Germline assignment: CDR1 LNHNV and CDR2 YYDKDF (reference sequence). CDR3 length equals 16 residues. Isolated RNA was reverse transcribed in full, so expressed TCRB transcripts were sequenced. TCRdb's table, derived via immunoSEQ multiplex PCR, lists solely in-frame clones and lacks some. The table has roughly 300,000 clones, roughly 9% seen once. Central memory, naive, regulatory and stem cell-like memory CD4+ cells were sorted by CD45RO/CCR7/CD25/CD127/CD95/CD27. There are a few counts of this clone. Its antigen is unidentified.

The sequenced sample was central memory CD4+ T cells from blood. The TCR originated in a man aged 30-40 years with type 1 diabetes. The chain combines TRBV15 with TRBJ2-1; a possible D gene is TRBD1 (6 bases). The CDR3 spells CATSRDGTRSDNEQFF. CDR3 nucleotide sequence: TGTGCCACCAGCAGAGATGGGACAAGGTCTGACAATGAGCAGTTCTTC.